The 5 T cell receptor beta chains below were found in one sample sequenced in a study of T cells in Graves' hyperthyroidism and ophthalmopathy. What was amplified from RNA transcripts were TCR beta CDR3 regions. RT-PCR in the first round (using the HTBI primer set) targeted the TCR CDR3. MiXCR was run by TCRdb on the multiplex PCR reads, yielding one entry per CDR3 protein. Of more than 550,000 distinct CDR3 sequences in the sample, roughly a sixth were seen once. Sequencing input: blood. These receptors all come from a man aged 50 or older with Graves' hyperthyroidism.

This clonotype was detected ten times or more. The chain combines TRBV2 with TRBJ2-1; 10 bases map to TRBD2. The germline gives CDR1 SNHLY, CDR2 FYNNEI. The CDR3 has 17 residues. J was trimmed by 3 bases and V by 5 bases; bases with no gene match: 10. The CDR3 DNA reads as TGTGCCAGCAGTAGACTTCAGAGGACTAGCGGCTACAATGAGCAGTTCTTC. This sequence encodes CASSRLQRTSGYNEQFF.

The J gene is TRBJ2-2, the V gene TRBV18; 8 nucleotides agree with TRBD1. From germline, CDR1 is KGHSH and CDR2 LQKENI. The CDR3 totals 14 residues. V gave up 6 bases and J gave up 3 bases; unmatched junction bases: 3. CDR3 bases: TGTGCCAGCTCGGGACAGGAACACACCGGGGAGCTGTTTTTT. Its protein is CASSGQEHTGELFF.

As to this clonotype: A read error may explain this, as a much larger clone is one base away. This chain uses TRBV12-3 or TRBV12-4 with TRBJ1-2; D is unclear. The CDR3 totals 14 residues. Between the trimmed V and J ends, which lost 1 base and 8 bases, there was a span of 14 bases. The CDR3 protein is CASSLGAVGSGYTF. CDR3 DNA: TGTGCCAGCAGTTTAGGGGCAGTGGGCAGCGGCTACACCTTC.

The V and J genes are TRBV15 and TRBJ1-5; 7 bases are shared with TRBD1. After removal of 2 bases from V and 7 bases from J, the junction contained 8 bases not matched to a gene. This CDR3 comprises 15 residues. Germline V gives CDR1 LNHNV, CDR2 YYDKDF (reference sequence). This CDR3 reads CATSRNRQGRQPQHF. The CDR3 nucleotides are TGTGCCACCAGCAGAAACCGACAGGGACGCCAGCCCCAGCATTTT.

A few counts support this clonotype. The rearrangement joins TRBV6-1 to TRBJ1-2, with D perhaps TRBD1 (5 bases). The length of the CDR3 is 16 residues. Germline loops: CDR1 MNHNS, CDR2 SASEGT. V was clipped by 7 bases and J by 2 bases, with 20 bases between them. This CDR3 reads CASTPWSDTKNYGYTF. The CDR3 DNA reads as TGTGCCAGCACCCCATGGTCGGACACAAAAAACTATGGCTACACCTTC.